These 21 T cell receptor beta chains were sequenced from one sample in a study of Graves' ophthalmopathy and Graves' hyperthyroidism (dated by TCRdb to between 2018 and 2020). Data came from an Illumina HiSeq 2000. TCR beta CDR3 regions were amplified from RNA transcripts for repertoire sequencing. HTBI primers and the Qiagen OneStep RT-PCR kit were used in a first-round RT-PCR, which was followed by a second-round multiplex PCR, size selection and purification. TCRdb redid the processing of the public reads, applying fastp at Q25 and MiXCR, and retained in-frame beta chains. Every CDR3 protein is listed once, alongside the most common genes and DNA of its rows. The sample yields about 480,000 distinct CDR3 sequences; roughly 14% were counted once. The top ten hold 9.5% to 10% of the sample. Sequenced material: blood. Every receptor here comes from a woman aged 25-40 years with Graves' ophthalmopathy. Donor details come from another sample of the same person, matched by shared clones.

This clonotype has a handful of counts. The chain joins TRBV30 to TRBJ1-5; perhaps TRBD1 as D (5 bases). The V gene lost 8 bases and the J gene lost 3 bases, with 14 bases spanning the gap. The CDR3 has 13 residues. From germline, CDR1 is GTSNPN and CDR2 SVGIG (reference sequence). The CDR3 DNA reads TGTGCCCTGGGGGAGGCTAACAATCAGCCCCAGCATTTT. Translated: CALGEANNQPQHF.

J is TRBJ1-5 and V is TRBV12-3 or TRBV12-4, with D possibly matching TRBD1 (6 bases). V was cut by 5 bases and J by 5 bases, with 10 bases left in between. The CDR3 is made up of 13 amino acids. The CDR3 sequence is CASSRTVDQPQHF. CDR3 DNA sequence: TGTGCCAGCAGTCGGACAGTTGATCAGCCCCAGCATTTT.

The chain employs TRBV5-1 and TRBJ1-1; 9 bases line up with TRBD1. V gave up 4 bases and J gave up 1 base; unmatched junction bases: 11. Germline V gene lookup returns CDR1 SGHRS and CDR2 YFSETQ. The length of the CDR3 is 17 residues. CDR3 DNA sequence: TGCGCCAGCAGCCTATCCGGGACAGGGCGTGCGAACACTGAAGCTTTCTTT. It yields the protein CASSLSGTGRANTEAFF.

In this sample, this clonotype turned up many times. The V call is TRBV5-6, the J call TRBJ1-1; 8 bases align to TRBD1. The length of the CDR3 is 13 residues. Germline V gene sequence: CDR1 SGHDT, CDR2 YYEEEE. J was trimmed by 8 bases and V by 5 bases; bases with no gene match: 8. CDR3 in DNA: TGTGCCAGCAGTTTTGGACAGGGTGAAGAAGCTTTCTTT. Its translation: CASSFGQGEEAFF.

This clonotype showed up many times. This chain uses TRBV20-1 with TRBJ2-5; 10 bases map to TRBD2. Germline CDR1 is DFQATT and CDR2 is SNEGSKA (reference sequence). This CDR3 region has 13 residues. With V trimmed by 0 bases and J by 9 bases, 4 bases remained unmatched. CDR3 bases: TGCAGTGCTAGAGATGGTAGCGGGGGGCCCCAGTACTTC. Encoded protein: CSARDGSGGPQYF.

This clonotype was seen repeatedly, ten times or more. The chain carries TRBV12-3 or TRBV12-4 and TRBJ1-1, with 7 bases that match TRBD1. The CDR3 extends over 12 amino acids. V was pared by 8 bases and J by 8 bases, with 8 bases of the junction left unmatched. The CDR3 sequence: CASGQGGAEAFF. The CDR3 DNA sequence: TGTGCCAGCGGCCAAGGGGGCGCCGAAGCTTTCTTT.

There are many counts of this clonotype. The chain joins TRBV6-5 to TRBJ1-6; D perhaps matches TRBD1 (5 bases). Between the trimmed V and J ends, which lost 0 bases and 5 bases, there was a span of 20 bases. The germline V gene encodes CDR1 MNHEY and CDR2 SVGAGI. The CDR3 covers 19 residues. The chain's CDR3 is CASSYSRGRGSGHNSPLHF. CDR3 bases: TGTGCCAGCAGTTACTCGAGGGGTAGGGGATCGGGGCATAATTCACCCCTCCACTTT.

This clonotype was recorded at least ten times. The chain links TRBV27 to TRBJ2-2; D is perhaps TRBD2 (6 bases). The CDR3 is 16 residues long. In germline, CDR1 is MNHEY, CDR2 SMNVEV (reference sequence). V lost 5 bases and J lost 4, with 17 bases in between. The CDR3 DNA is TGTGCCAGCAGTCCATATAGGGGACTCCGCACCGGGGAGCTGTTTTTT. It encodes CASSPYRGLRTGELFF.

This clonotype was counted many times. The DNA of the CDR3 is TGTGCCAGCAGTTTAGCCGGGTATCAGCCCCAGCATTTT. As protein: CASSLAGYQPQHF. The J gene is TRBJ1-5, the V gene TRBV12-3 or TRBV12-4, with D uncertain. This CDR3 contains 13 residues. Trimming shortened V by 0 bases and J by 5 bases, and 5 bases separated the two germline ends.

This clonotype was recorded at least ten times. The chain is built from TRBV6-5 and TRBJ2-7; D perhaps matches TRBD2 (5 bases). Germline lookup yields CDR1 MNHEY and CDR2 SVGAGI. V was clipped by 7 bases and J by 1 base, with 11 bases between them. The CDR3 spans 13 residues. CDR3 residues: CASTTLGSYEQYF. For the CDR3, the DNA is TGTGCCAGCACCACACTAGGTTCCTACGAGCAGTACTTC.

This clonotype came up many times. This chain connects TRBV28 to TRBJ2-7, with D hard to call. V was shortened by 3 bases and J by 7 bases, with 7 bases between the two germline ends. This CDR3 is 11 amino acids long. Germline V CDR1 and CDR2: MDHEN, SYDVKM. The CDR3: CASSFKREQYF. CDR3 DNA: TGTGCCAGCAGTTTTAAGAGGGAGCAGTACTTC. Full variable domain (outside the CDR3, taken from reference TRBV28 and TRBJ2-7): DVKVTQSSRYLVKRTGEKVFLECVQDMDHENMFWYRQDPGLGLRLIYFSYDVKMKEKGDIPEGYSVSREKKERFSLILESASTNQTSMYLCASSFKREQYFGPGTRLTVT.

This clonotype was seen repeatedly, ten times or more. This chain uses TRBV6-1 with TRBJ2-7; D is undetermined. This CDR3 has 15 amino acids. Trimming stripped 4 bases from V and 0 bases from J, with 13 bases between. The germline gives CDR1 MNHNS, CDR2 SASEGT. The CDR3 here is CASSGGRLPSYEQYF. The CDR3 region has the DNA TGTGCCAGCAGTGGTGGAAGGCTCCCCTCCTACGAGCAGTACTTC.

In this sample, this clonotype turned up many times. The rearrangement joins TRBV28 to TRBJ1-1; the D gene is possibly TRBD1 (5 bases). The CDR3 is made up of 14 amino acids. Trimming took off 5 bases at V and 6 bases at J, with 16 bases between the two ends. Germline CDR1 MDHEN, CDR2 SYDVKM. The DNA of the CDR3 is TGTGCCAGCAGTCTCGGACAATCTCGGCCTGAAGCTTTCTTT. Encoded protein: CASSLGQSRPEAFF.

This clonotype was observed many times. The rearrangement joins TRBV7-8 to TRBJ1-2, with D possibly TRBD1 on 5 matching bases. Trimming cost V 5 bases and J 8 bases, with 12 bases left between them. Germline V gene sequence: CDR1 SGHVS, CDR2 FQNEAQ. CDR3 length: 12 residues. Here the CDR3 DNA reads TGTGCCAGCAGCCCAGGGTACCAGGGCTACACCTTC. This sequence encodes CASSPGYQGYTF.

This clonotype was seen a few times. The chain uses TRBV6-2 or TRBV6-3 and TRBJ1-1; D is ambiguous. This CDR3 contains 14 residues. Germline CDR1 reads MNHEY; CDR2 reads SVGEGT. The V end was cut by 2 bases, the J end by 1 base, with 8 bases between. Here the CDR3 DNA reads TGTGCCAGCAGTTACCGGGTCGAGAACACTGAAGCTTTCTTT. Translating gives CASSYRVENTEAFF.

The sample holds many counts of this clonotype. This rearrangement joins TRBV14 to TRBJ2-2; TRBD1 agrees at 7 bases. The CDR3 is 14 residues long. Germline V gene sequence: CDR1 SGHDN, CDR2 FVKESK. Trimming cost V 6 bases and J 5 bases; bases outside gene matches: 6. The CDR3 DNA reads TGTGCCAGCAGGTACAGGGGAAGAACCGGGGAGCTGTTTTTT. It yields the protein CASRYRGRTGELFF.

This rearrangement joins TRBV29-1 to TRBJ2-5, with TRBD1 as a possible D gene (5 bases). The end of the DNA is better explained by TRBJ2-7, so the J call may be wrong. Germline CDR1 reads SQVTM; CDR2 reads ANQGSEA. This CDR3 spans 12 amino acids. The CDR3 nucleotides read TGCAGCGTTGGTCGGCAGGGCTACGAGCAGTACTTC. This encodes CSVGRQGYEQYF.

The sample holds many counts of this clonotype. The CDR3 loop reads CASSFIRAAYFYEQYF. For the CDR3, the DNA is TGCGCCAGCAGCTTTATAAGGGCCGCTTACTTTTACGAGCAGTACTTC. V and J are TRBV5-1 and TRBJ2-7; D remains unclear. Germline CDR1 and CDR2: SGHRS and YFSETQ. This CDR3 is 16 amino acids long. V was clipped by 2 bases and J by 4 bases, with 19 bases between them.

This clonotype was counted at least ten times. J is TRBJ2-6 and V is TRBV29-1, with 8 bases lining up with TRBD1. The CDR3 totals 15 residues. The V and J ends lost 7 bases and 0 bases, in that order; junction bases with no gene match: 5. Germline CDR1 and CDR2: SQVTM and ANQGSEA. The DNA of the CDR3 is TGCAGCGCAGGGACAGGAGGCTCTGGGGCCAACGTCCTGACTTTC. Translated, it gives CSAGTGGSGANVLTF.

This clonotype was seen ten or more times. This sequence joins TRBV19 and TRBJ2-7; D might be TRBD1 or TRBD2, each matching 5 bases. Trimming left V 5 bases short and J 4 bases short, with 12 bases between. Germline CDR1 LNHDA, CDR2 SQIVND (reference sequence). The CDR3 runs 13 residues. The CDR3 nucleotides read TGTGCCAGTAGTTCCCGGGACCATTACGAGCAGTACTTC. Protein product: CASSSRDHYEQYF.

This clonotype showed up many times. The chain is built from TRBV11-2 and TRBJ2-5, with 7 bases matching TRBD1. Germline CDR1 reads SGHAT; CDR2 reads FQNNGV. V lost 3 bases and J lost 2; bases outside the gene matches: 9. CDR3 length: 16 amino acids. This CDR3 reads CASSFMTGMQQETQYF. The CDR3 nucleotides are TGTGCCAGCAGCTTCATGACAGGGATGCAGCAAGAGACCCAGTACTTC.